A single sample gave rise to the 25 T cell receptor beta chains below, sequenced in a study of T-cell memory formation after mild COVID-19 (dated by TCRdb to the early 2020s). To prepare the library, 5' RACE was applied. TCRdb names Illumina NovaSeq 6000 as the instrument used. In TCRdb, the public reads were trimmed at Q25 with fastp and aligned with MiXCR, with productive beta chains retained. Under each unique CDR3 protein, matching rows form one entry showing the most common genes and DNA. Recorded for this sample are fewer than 350,000 distinct CDR3 sequences; about 20% of them occurred a single time. The biggest ten clones account for about 21% of the sample. The sequencing input was PBMCs or a T cell subset sorted from them (not recorded which). The receptors shown here come from a man between 18 and 35 years old who had mild COVID-19 (a few samples of this study predate the infection). The sample titles of this study are shuffled in the database, so cell type and time point are left out; the donor was told from shared clones.

This clonotype was counted between two and nine times. For the CDR3, the DNA is TGCAGTGCTCCAACCCCTTACTGGGGGCAGGAGACCCAGTACTTC. Its translation: CSAPTPYWGQETQYF. The chain couples TRBV20-1 to TRBJ2-5, with D tentatively TRBD1 (6 bases). Germline CDR1 is DFQATT and CDR2 is SNEGSKA (reference sequence). CDR3 size: 15 residues. V lost 5 bases, J lost 5 bases, and 21 bases lay in between.

The rearrangement uses TRBV9 and TRBJ2-7, with 9 bases identical to TRBD2. Germline V CDR1 and CDR2: SGDLS, YYNGEE. V was pared by 7 bases and J by 4 bases, with 9 bases of the junction left unmatched. This CDR3 region has 14 residues. CDR3 DNA sequence: TGTGCCAGCTCTAGCGGGGAGATACCTTACGAGCAGTACTTC. It is translated as CASSSGEIPYEQYF.

A few counts support this clonotype. The chain carries TRBV28 and TRBJ1-4; D remains unclear. The ends were cut back, 3 bases at V and 12 bases at J, with 23 bases in the middle. CDR1 is MDHEN and CDR2 is SYDVKM in the germline V gene. This CDR3 is 16 amino acids long. CDR3 sequence reads: CASSLLELTAERELFF. The CDR3 DNA reads TGTGCCAGCAGTTTGTTGGAATTGACGGCAGAGCGTGAACTGTTTTTT.

The chain carries TRBV7-9 and TRBJ1-1; TRBD1 is a possible D gene (5 bases). V dropped 7 bases and J dropped 0 bases, with 12 bases sitting between them. Germline V gene lookup returns CDR1 SEHNR and CDR2 FQNEAQ (reference sequence). This CDR3 is built from 14 residues. The CDR3 coding sequence is TGTGCCAGCAACGAATTGGGGCTGAACACTGAAGCTTTCTTT. Translated, it gives CASNELGLNTEAFF.

This clonotype was counted only a few times. This chain links TRBV9 with TRBJ1-1; 8 nucleotides align to TRBD1. This CDR3 contains 15 residues. The germline CDR1 and CDR2 sequences are SGDLS and YYNGEE. With 3 bases clipped from V and 5 bases from J, the junction kept 9 bases outside the gene matches. The CDR3 loop is CASSAVDRGWTEAFF. As DNA, the CDR3 is TGTGCCAGCAGCGCCGTCGACAGGGGTTGGACTGAAGCTTTCTTT.

The chain joins TRBV12-3 or TRBV12-4 to TRBJ2-5; no clear D. The CDR3 sequence is 12 residues long. Trimming removed 4 bases at V and 5 bases at J, with 8 bases between. CDR3 DNA: TGTGCCAGCAGTTCTCCTAGGGAGACCCAGTACTTC. This codes for CASSSPRETQYF.

This clonotype was counted only a few times. The CDR3 reads CASSLEVRLEAFF. The CDR3 DNA reads TGTGCCAGCAGCTTAGAAGTACGGTTGGAAGCTTTCTTT. The V call is TRBV7-2, the J call TRBJ1-1; D uncertain. This CDR3 is 13 amino acids long. Trimming took off 1 base at V and 8 bases at J, with 11 bases between the two ends. In germline, CDR1 is SGHTA, CDR2 FQGNSA.

The CDR3: CASSGIRTASFYGYTF. CDR3 coding DNA: TGTGCCAGCAGTGGAATAAGGACGGCGAGTTTCTATGGCTACACCTTC. The chain uses TRBV25-1 and TRBJ1-2; D unresolved. The V end was cut by 4 bases, the J end by 4 bases, with 19 bases between. The germline gives CDR1 MGHDK, CDR2 SYGVNS. The CDR3 sequence is 16 residues long.

V and J are TRBV7-9 and TRBJ1-1; the D is unclear. The CDR3 is 10 residues long. With 5 bases removed from V and 4 bases from J, the gap between germline ends came to 2 bases. CDR1 is SEHNR and CDR2 is FQNEAQ in the germline V gene (reference sequence). The CDR3 loop is CASSITEAFF. The CDR3, as DNA: TGTGCCAGCAGCATCACTGAAGCTTTCTTT.

This clonotype was counted between two and nine times. This sequence joins TRBV30 and TRBJ1-2, with a tentative D call TRBD1 (6 bases). The germline gives CDR1 GTSNPN, CDR2 SVGIG (reference sequence). Trimming stripped 5 bases from V and 4 bases from J, with 11 bases between. The CDR3 is 12 amino acids. The CDR3 loop is CAWARGFYGYTF. DNA for the CDR3: TGTGCCTGGGCGAGGGGGTTCTATGGCTACACCTTC. The full variable domain, in which reference TRBV30 and TRBJ1-2 provide the parts outside the CDR3, is SQTIHQWPATLVQPVGSPLSLECTVEGTSNPNLYWYRQAAGRGLQLLFYSVGIGQISSEVPQNLSASRPQDRQFILSSKKLLLSDSGFYLCAWARGFYGYTFGSGTRLTVV.

This clonotype appeared many times. This sequence joins TRBV19 and TRBJ2-6, with D perhaps matching TRBD1 (6 bases). Germline V gene sequence: CDR1 LNHDA, CDR2 SQIVND (reference sequence). The CDR3 covers 15 residues. V lost 6 bases, J lost 1 base, and 10 bases lay in between. The CDR3 nucleotides read TGTGCCAGTAGCAGCAGGGGTTCTGGGGCCAACGTCCTGACTTTC. Translation gives CASSSRGSGANVLTF.

J is TRBJ2-6 and V is TRBV5-5; possibly TRBD1 for D (7 bases). The V end lost 3 bases, the J end lost 3 bases, and 22 bases lay between the germline ends. Germline V gives CDR1 SGHKS, CDR2 YYEKEE (reference sequence). The CDR3 contains 19 residues. CDR3 coding DNA: TGTGCCAGCAGCTATAGGACCTCAGGGGGGCTTAGTGGGGCCAACGTCCTGACTTTC. Residues: CASSYRTSGGLSGANVLTF.

The chain is built from TRBV7-8 and TRBJ1-1; D remains ambiguous. V lost 5 bases and J 6 bases, leaving 13 bases between the germline ends. In germline, CDR1 is SGHVS, CDR2 FQNEAQ. The CDR3 contains 13 residues. The CDR3 nucleotides read TGTGCCAGCAGCCTTTACCAGCACGCTGAAGCTTTCTTT. As protein: CASSLYQHAEAFF.

The chain uses TRBV7-6 and TRBJ2-1; 7 bases align to TRBD2. This CDR3 contains 15 residues. CDR1 is SGHVS and CDR2 is FNYEAQ in the germline V gene. Trimming took 5 bases from V and 8 from J; bases not matched to a gene: 12. The CDR3, as DNA: TGTGCCAGCAGCCCCCGGGACTTAGCGGGTTATGAGCAGTTCTTC. Its translation is CASSPRDLAGYEQFF.

The chain combines TRBV7-3 with TRBJ2-2, with 12 bases that match TRBD2. This CDR3 has 19 residues. From germline, CDR1 is SGHTA and CDR2 FQGTGA. The V and J ends lost 3 bases and 6 bases, in that order; junction bases with no gene match: 14. The CDR3 spells CASSLKRSLLAGGPGELFF. CDR3 DNA sequence: TGTGCCAGCAGCTTGAAACGAAGCCTTCTAGCGGGGGGGCCCGGGGAGCTGTTTTTT.

This clonotype appeared a few times. The chain recombines TRBV27 with TRBJ1-2; 9 nucleotides match TRBD1. The CDR3 loop spans 14 amino acids. The junction had 4 bases not matched to a gene; V was cut back by 4 bases and J by 4 bases. Germline assignment: CDR1 MNHEY and CDR2 SMNVEV (reference sequence). CDR3 amino acids: CASSSWTGAYGYTF. The DNA of the CDR3 is TGTGCCAGCAGTTCGTGGACAGGGGCCTATGGCTACACCTTC.

This chain joins TRBV7-2 and TRBJ1-1; no clear D. Germline-derived CDR1 and CDR2 are SGHTA and FQGNSA. The CDR3 spans 12 residues. Trimming left V 6 bases short and J 6 bases short, with 11 bases between. DNA of the CDR3: TGTGCCAGCAGTAGATTTGGGGCTGAAGCTTTCTTT. It specifies CASSRFGAEAFF.

This clonotype was seen more than once but under ten times. The chain employs TRBV7-8 and TRBJ2-1; 10 nucleotides align to TRBD2. The CDR3 is made up of 15 amino acids. V shed 5 bases, J shed 4 bases, and the junction held 5 bases outside the gene matches. CDR1 is SGHVS, CDR2 FQNEAQ, per germline. The chain's CDR3 is CASSITSGMYNEQFF. The CDR3 DNA follows: TGTGCCAGCAGCATCACTAGCGGGATGTACAATGAGCAGTTCTTC.

In this sample, this clonotype turned up a few times. The chain uses TRBV5-1 and TRBJ2-2; D is undetermined. The CDR3 is 15 amino acids. Germline CDR1 and CDR2: SGHRS and YFSETQ. Trimming took off 6 bases at V and 0 bases at J, with 12 bases between the two ends. The CDR3 sequence is CASMGLEPNTGELFF. CDR3 sequence (DNA): TGCGCCAGCATGGGTTTAGAGCCGAACACCGGGGAGCTGTTTTTT.

This clonotype has just a few counts. The genes are TRBV11-2 and TRBJ2-3; D may be TRBD2 (5 bases). This CDR3 is built from 16 residues. CDR1 is SGHAT, CDR2 FQNNGV, per germline. Trimming took 8 bases from V and 2 from J, leaving 20 bases between them. Written as DNA, the CDR3 is TGTGCCAGCGCTGACGGCCGAAGCGGAATCACAGATACGCAGTATTTT. Amino acids: CASADGRSGITDTQYF.

This rearrangement joins TRBV7-9 to TRBJ1-1; D call uncertain. This CDR3 has 13 residues. Germline CDR1 and CDR2: SEHNR and FQNEAQ (reference sequence). With 5 bases removed from V and 1 base from J, the gap between germline ends came to 8 bases. This chain's CDR3 is CASSVTANTEAFF. Here the CDR3 DNA reads TGTGCCAGCAGCGTAACAGCGAACACTGAAGCTTTCTTT.

This clonotype has a count of ten or more. The chain is built from TRBV4-1 and TRBJ1-2; D ambiguous. Germline loops: CDR1 MGHRA, CDR2 YSYEKL. This CDR3 has 16 residues. The germline V and J ends were trimmed by 0 bases and 3 bases, with 14 bases remaining between them. The CDR3 DNA follows: TGCGCCAGCAGCCAAGATACCGGACTGGTATACTATGGCTACACCTTC. It specifies CASSQDTGLVYYGYTF.

This chain uses TRBV7-3 with TRBJ2-6; 9 nucleotides line up with TRBD1. There are 17 residues in the CDR3. V gave up 2 bases and J gave up 1 base; unmatched junction bases: 3. Germline assignment: CDR1 SGHTA and CDR2 FQGTGA. CDR3 nucleotide sequence: TGTGCCAGCAGCTTACGCGGGACAGGGTCTGGGGCCAACGTCCTGACTTTC. Amino acid sequence: CASSLRGTGSGANVLTF.

The chain has TRBV4-1 and TRBJ1-2, with D perhaps matching TRBD1 (5 bases). V was shortened by 0 bases and J by 5 bases, with 16 bases between the two germline ends. The CDR3 is 16 residues long. Per germline, CDR1 MGHRA and CDR2 YSYEKL. CDR3 in amino acids: CASSQDRGGGEYGYTF. CDR3 nucleotide sequence: TGCGCCAGCAGCCAAGATAGAGGTGGGGGGGAGTATGGCTACACCTTC.

The sample holds many counts of this clonotype. This chain connects TRBV4-2 to TRBJ1-6; 12 bases map to TRBD1. The ends lost 5 bases at V and 12 bases at J; junction bases unmatched: 11. This CDR3 has 16 amino acids. Germline V lookup: CDR1 LGHNA, CDR2 YNFKEQ. CDR3 region: CASSTRDRGRDGPLHF. Here the CDR3 DNA reads TGTGCCAGCAGCACTAGGGACAGGGGGCGCGACGGACCCCTCCACTTT.